One and the same sample provided the 10 T cell receptor beta chains below, sequenced in a study of T cell responses to AZD1222 COVID-19 vaccine. Assay: immunoSEQ multiplex PCR; the TCRdb copy retains only in-frame clones and omits some. Of around 140,000 clones in the sample, roughly 90% were seen once. Here the sequenced sample was peripheral blood, taken on day 0 of AZD1222 vaccination. The source of these receptors is an adult in good health.

CDR3 sequence reads: CASSEGGTAIRAPLHF. The CDR3 DNA is TGTGCCAGCAGTGAGGGGGGGACCGCCATTCGTGCACCCCTCCACTTT. V gene TRBV2 combines with J gene TRBJ1-6; D is perhaps TRBD1 (5 bases). This CDR3 has 16 residues. Trimming cost V 3 bases and J 11 bases, with 20 bases left between them. Per germline, CDR1 SNHLY and CDR2 FYNNEI.

The chain uses TRBV5-1 and TRBJ1-6; a weak D match, TRBD1 (6 bases). The CDR3 is made up of 15 amino acids. Germline V gives CDR1 SGHRS, CDR2 YFSETQ. Trimming pared 1 base from V and 6 bases from J, leaving 11 bases between. The CDR3 protein is CASSLTQGTNSPLHF. CDR3 in DNA: TGCGCCAGCAGCTTGACACAGGGAACTAATTCACCCCTCCACTTT.

The chain is built from TRBV14 and TRBJ1-1; a weak D match, TRBD1 (5 bases). Trimming took 1 base from V and 6 from J, leaving 15 bases between them. Germline V CDR1 and CDR2: SGHDN, FVKESK. This CDR3 region has 15 residues. CDR3 sequence reads: CASSQVSTARPEAFF. The CDR3 region has the DNA TGTGCCAGCAGCCAAGTATCGACAGCGAGGCCTGAAGCTTTCTTT. Full variable domain (rest looked up from reference TRBV14 and TRBJ1-1): EAGVTQFPSHSVIEKGQTVTLRCDPISGHDNLYWYRRVMGKEIKFLLHFVKESKQDESGMPNNRFLAERTGGTYSTLKVQPAELEDSGVYFCASSQVSTARPEAFFGQGTRLTVV.

V usage is TRBV6-5 and J usage is TRBJ2-7, with D unclear. CDR1 is MNHEY and CDR2 is SVGAGI in the germline V gene. This CDR3 region has 11 residues. Trimming shortened V by 8 bases and J by 5 bases, and 10 bases separated the two germline ends. This CDR3 is CASYKGHEQYF. CDR3 DNA sequence: TGTGCCAGCTACAAGGGCCACGAGCAGTACTTC.

This chain uses TRBV14 with TRBJ1-5; D may be TRBD1 (6 bases). Per germline, CDR1 SGHDN and CDR2 FVKESK. V dropped 1 base and J dropped 7 bases, with 17 bases sitting between them. The CDR3 has 16 residues. The CDR3 coding sequence is TGTGCCAGCAGCCAAGGGAGGGGGGGGCACGGCCAGCCCCAGCATTTT. Amino acids: CASSQGRGGHGQPQHF.

J is TRBJ1-2 and V is TRBV28; D ambiguous. CDR3 length equals 13 residues. Germline CDR1 is MDHEN and CDR2 is SYDVKM. Trimming pared 2 bases from V and 3 bases from J, leaving 7 bases between. This chain's CDR3 is CASSLAGHYGYTF. The DNA for the CDR3 is TGTGCCAGCAGTTTAGCTGGCCACTATGGCTACACCTTC.

This clone is termed medium-sized. Here the CDR3 DNA reads TGTGCCACCAGCAGAGACAGGGTAAACTATGGCTACACCTTC. It is translated as CATSRDRVNYGYTF. The J gene is TRBJ1-2, the V gene TRBV15; possibly TRBD1 for D (5 bases). CDR1 LNHNV and CDR2 YYDKDF come from the germline V gene (reference sequence). V was cut by 0 bases and J by 2 bases, with 7 bases left in between. The CDR3 is 14 residues long.

V gene TRBV6-5 combines with J gene TRBJ2-1, with unresolved D. V was shortened by 0 bases and J by 7 bases, with 7 bases between the two germline ends. This CDR3 has 13 residues. The germline V gene has CDR1 MNHEY and CDR2 SVGAGI. The CDR3 nucleotides read TGTGCCAGCAGTTACTCTCGGGCTAATGAGCAGTTCTTC. Protein: CASSYSRANEQFF.

This clone is a singleton in its sample. This chain links TRBV11-2 with TRBJ2-2, with D unresolved. Trimming pared 1 base from V and 3 bases from J, leaving 6 bases between. The germline gives CDR1 SGHAT, CDR2 FQNNGV. This CDR3 has 14 residues. The CDR3 bases are TGTGCCAGCAGCTTAGGGGGTTACACCGGGGAGCTGTTTTTT. Translated, it gives CASSLGGYTGELFF.

A few counts support this clone. CDR3 sequence (DNA): TGTGCCAGCAGTGAGTATCCGGGACTAGCGAGAACCTACGAGCAGTACTTC. It encodes CASSEYPGLARTYEQYF. The chain couples TRBV7-9 to TRBJ2-7; 10 positions agree with TRBD2. With 6 bases clipped from V and 2 bases from J, the junction kept 13 bases outside the gene matches. The CDR3 covers 17 residues. Germline V gene lookup returns CDR1 SEHNR and CDR2 FQNEAQ (reference sequence).